This T cell receptor beta chain is drawn from a study of cytomegalovirus exposure and HLA in healthy donors. Study-wide results and limits: The authors later linked a missense DCLRE1C variant to TCR beta V- and J-gene trimming.

PCR involved 60 Vbeta and 13 Jbeta primers. In the study's own analysis: Later reanalysis found 75 million to 100 million unique TCR beta chains, 10 million to 12 million of them shared. Assay used: immunoSEQ multiplex PCR; TCRdb lists only in-frame clones, some missing. From that table come the V and J calls and clone size; the DNA was used to work out D and trimming. The data hold roughly 100,000 clones, with 13% to 15% observed a single time. Comments on this clone: Its antigen is as yet unknown.

V was cut by 0 bases and J by 1 base, with 12 bases left in between. The CDR3 has 15 residues. Germline V gene sequence: CDR1 GTSNPN, CDR2 SVGIG (reference sequence). Material for sequencing was PBMCs. The TCR comes from a female donor in good health and CMV-seronegative. The chain carries TRBV30 and TRBJ1-1; a weak D match, TRBD1 (5 bases). Written as DNA, the CDR3 is TGTGCCTGGAGTGTAGCGGGACGACGGAACACTGAAGCTTTCTTT. This sequence encodes CAWSVAGRRNTEAFF.